This TCR beta chain was obtained from a study of blood T cell repertoires in COVID-19. Across the whole study: Some COVID-19 samples were acute and others convalescent; all came from the United States, Italy and Spain. Sample material is recorded as cDNA or gDNA derived from T cells, B-cell-depleted T cells, or PBMCs.

The V end lost 6 bases, the J end lost 1 base, and 9 bases lay between the germline ends. Germline lookup yields CDR1 SNHLY and CDR2 FYNNEI. The CDR3 extends over 14 amino acids. In the authors' workflow: The authors estimated nucleated cell counts from reference gene primer amplification. Data came from immunoSEQ multiplex PCR; TCRdb stores just in-frame clones and leaves some out. The V and J calls and the clone size are those of that table, but D and trimming were determined from the DNA. Seen here are around 70,000 clones, 80% observed once, and the top ten hold 18%. The receptor's source is a man in his 70s who had recovered from COVID-19. Source material: peripheral blood. The rearrangement joins TRBV2 to TRBJ2-2; possibly TRBD1 for D (6 bases). The CDR3 coding sequence is TGTGCCAGCAGGTCGGGACAGAACACCGGGGAGCTGTTTTTT. Its translation: CASRSGQNTGELFF.